These 32 T cell receptor beta chains were sequenced from one sample in a study of blood T cells in healthy people across ages. A sample-barcoded 5' primer and a J-beta primer mix were used in a second PCR of about 6 to 11 cycles. MiXCR, run by TCRdb on the 5' RACE reads, gives a single entry per CDR3 protein. The table records 550,000 to 800,000 distinct CDR3 sequences, 20% to 25% of them present only once. Sequenced input: blood. These receptors all come from a man in his sixties or seventies in good health.

This clonotype has more than one count but fewer than ten. The rearrangement joins TRBV7-2 to TRBJ2-5; D call uncertain. Germline-derived CDR1 and CDR2 are SGHTA and FQGNSA. Trimming took 1 base from V and 3 from J, leaving 9 bases between them. The CDR3 loop spans 14 amino acids. The CDR3 region is CASSLEGIKETQYF. CDR3 DNA sequence: TGTGCCAGCAGCTTAGAAGGGATTAAAGAGACCCAGTACTTC.

This clonotype was detected a few times. The germline gene is not matched at one end of the junction; a read error may be the cause. This chain joins TRBV7-6 and TRBJ1-4; the D is unclear. Per the germline V gene, CDR1 is SGHVS and CDR2 is FNYEAQ. The CDR3 sequence is 16 residues long. The CDR3 DNA reads TGTGCCAGCAGCTTAGCTCCGGGTGCAGCTAATGAAGAACTGTTTTTT. It specifies CASSLAPGAANEELFF.

This chain uses TRBV29-1 with TRBJ2-2, with 10 bases matching TRBD2. CDR3 length: 16 residues. Germline lookup yields CDR1 SQVTM and CDR2 ANQGSEA. With 3 bases clipped from V and 5 bases from J, the junction kept 9 bases outside the gene matches. In DNA form, the CDR3 reads TGCAGCGTTGATCTAGCGGGGGACCGGGGTACCGGGGAGCTGTTTTTT. It translates to CSVDLAGDRGTGELFF.

The J gene is TRBJ2-1, the V gene TRBV5-1, with 10 bases fitting TRBD2. Germline V gene data show CDR1 as SGHRS and CDR2 as YFSETQ. The CDR3 spans 16 residues. V lost 4 bases to trimming and J lost 6 bases; unmatched junction nucleotides: 10. CDR3 sequence reads: CASSPQLAGVVNEQFF. The CDR3 DNA sequence: TGCGCCAGCAGCCCGCAGCTAGCGGGAGTTGTCAATGAGCAGTTCTTC.

This clonotype came up a few times. The chain employs TRBV5-1 and TRBJ2-5; TRBD2 matches at 9 bases. This CDR3 has 14 amino acids. CDR1 is SGHRS and CDR2 is YFSETQ in the germline V gene. The J segment lost 4 bases and the V segment lost 0 bases, leaving 1 base of the junction unmatched. CDR3 protein: CASSLGGLAETQYF. The CDR3 nucleotides read TGCGCCAGCAGCTTGGGGGGACTAGCAGAGACCCAGTACTTC.

This rearrangement joins TRBV10-3 to TRBJ1-1; D might be TRBD1 (5 bases). The CDR3 has 13 amino acids. Trimming took off 10 bases at V and 0 bases at J, with 12 bases between the two ends. From germline, CDR1 is ENHRY and CDR2 SYGVKD. CDR3: CARKQELNTEAFF. The CDR3 region has the DNA TGTGCCAGGAAACAGGAATTGAACACTGAAGCTTTCTTT.

The table lists this clonotype with many counts. This chain connects TRBV12-3 or TRBV12-4 to TRBJ2-3; D gene ambiguous. The CDR3 runs 12 residues. Trimming cost V 6 bases and J 4 bases, with 8 bases left between them. The CDR3 region is CASSLIPDTQYF. The CDR3 bases are TGTGCCAGCAGCTTAATCCCAGATACGCAGTATTTT.

This sequence joins TRBV20-1 and TRBJ2-5, with 11 bases fitting TRBD2. There are 15 residues in the CDR3. V gave up 3 bases and J gave up 4 bases; unmatched junction bases: 7. Germline-derived CDR1 and CDR2 are DFQATT and SNEGSKA (reference sequence). The CDR3 is CSARLSSGRRETQYF. In DNA form, the CDR3 reads TGCAGTGCTAGGCTTTCTAGCGGGAGGCGAGAGACCCAGTACTTC.

This clonotype was observed a few times. V and J are TRBV20-1 and TRBJ1-6; TRBD1 is a possible D gene (6 bases). Germline CDR1 DFQATT, CDR2 SNEGSKA (reference sequence). The CDR3 loop spans 14 amino acids. The germline V and J ends were trimmed by 1 base and 8 bases, with 12 bases remaining between them. CDR3 nucleotide sequence: TGCAGTGCTAGAGGATTCAGGGGTGATTCACCCCTCCACTTT. Its protein product is CSARGFRGDSPLHF.

This clonotype has a handful of counts. The chain links TRBV11-3 to TRBJ2-1; D may be TRBD1 (5 bases). V was trimmed by 5 bases and J by 6 bases, leaving 14 bases between them. Looked up from germline, CDR1 is SGHNT and CDR2 is YENEEA. This CDR3 region has 14 residues. The CDR3 DNA sequence: TGTGCCAGCAGCCCAAGGGGTGGGTCCAATGAGCAGTTCTTC. Amino acid sequence: CASSPRGGSNEQFF.

The chain has TRBV7-9 and TRBJ2-7; possibly TRBD1 for D (6 bases). This CDR3 has 15 amino acids. V was trimmed by 1 base and J by 5 bases, leaving 15 bases between them. From germline, CDR1 is SEHNR and CDR2 FQNEAQ (reference sequence). The CDR3 loop is CASSLVGRGDDEQYF. Here the CDR3 DNA reads TGTGCCAGCAGCTTAGTCGGCAGGGGAGACGACGAGCAGTACTTC.

This chain connects TRBV11-3 to TRBJ2-5, with 8 bases lining up with TRBD1. With the DNA end fitting TRBJ2-7 better, the J assignment may be wrong. CDR3 size: 17 residues. Germline V gene sequence: CDR1 SGHNT, CDR2 YENEEA. The CDR3 here is CASNFNLGQGGSYEQYF. DNA for the CDR3: TGTGCCAGCAACTTCAACCTCGGACAGGGTGGATCCTACGAGCAGTACTTC.

The V and J genes are TRBV15 and TRBJ2-4, with unresolved D. V was pared by 5 bases and J by 0 bases, with 8 bases between. The CDR3 extends over 14 amino acids. Germline V gene lookup returns CDR1 LNHNV and CDR2 YYDKDF (reference sequence). CDR3 sequence reads: CATSLDVAKNIQYF. Here the CDR3 DNA reads TGTGCCACCAGCTTGGATGTAGCCAAAAACATTCAGTACTTC.

The CDR3 DNA is TGTGCCAGCAGTCCTTGGGTCTCGGGTTCCTACAATGAGCAGTTCTTC. The encoded protein is CASSPWVSGSYNEQFF. The rearrangement joins TRBV6-2 or TRBV6-3 to TRBJ2-1, with D unclear. Germline V gene data show CDR1 as MNHEY and CDR2 as SVGEGT. There are 16 residues in the CDR3. Trimming pared 5 bases from V and 1 base from J, leaving 15 bases between.

The sample holds a few counts of this clonotype. The V call is TRBV6-6, the J call TRBJ1-1; D uncertain. The CDR3 extends over 13 amino acids. The V end was cut by 4 bases, the J end by 1 base, with 7 bases between. Germline V gene data show CDR1 as MNHNY and CDR2 as SVGAGI (reference sequence). CDR3 loop: CASSSTRNTEAFF. CDR3 in DNA: TGTGCCAGCAGTTCCACACGGAACACTGAAGCTTTCTTT.

This clonotype was seen a few times. The chain employs TRBV6-5 and TRBJ2-4; TRBD1 agrees at 9 bases. With V trimmed by 7 bases and J by 8 bases, 6 bases remained unmatched. This CDR3 has 13 residues. Germline V lookup: CDR1 MNHEY, CDR2 SVGAGI. In nucleotides, the CDR3 is TGTGCCAGCACCGGGACAGGGACGGACATTCAGTACTTC. Translating it yields CASTGTGTDIQYF.

The chain couples TRBV5-1 to TRBJ2-1; 8 positions agree with TRBD1. CDR3 size: 15 residues. The junction had 5 bases not matched to a gene; V was cut back by 2 bases and J by 4 bases. Germline CDR1 SGHRS, CDR2 YFSETQ. In nucleotides, the CDR3 is TGCGCCAGCAGCTTCCCAGGGGGCCGGTACAATGAGCAGTTCTTC. Encoded protein: CASSFPGGRYNEQFF.

The rearrangement uses TRBV10-1 and TRBJ2-5; maybe TRBD1 (6 bases). The DNA matches TRBJ2-7 better at its end, which makes the J call doubtful. The CDR3 has 14 residues. Per the germline V gene, CDR1 is WNHNN and CDR2 is SYGVQD (reference sequence). CDR3 sequence: CASSSGTLSYEQYF. In nucleotides, the CDR3 is TGCGCCAGCAGTTCCGGGACACTCTCCTACGAGCAGTACTTC.

This clonotype was counted a few times. This chain connects TRBV4-3 to TRBJ2-5; the D is unclear. Near its end, the DNA agrees better with TRBJ2-1, so the J call may be wrong. Germline CDR1 and CDR2: LGHNA and YSLEER. This CDR3 region has 15 residues. This chain's CDR3 is CASSSEASPYNEQFF. CDR3 coding DNA: TGCGCCTCCTCGTCCGAGGCTAGTCCGTACAATGAGCAGTTCTTC.

The chain recombines TRBV28 with TRBJ2-3, with 12 bases that match TRBD2. V dropped 7 bases and J dropped 4; count of bases not matched to a gene: 6. The CDR3 runs 15 residues. Looked up from germline, CDR1 is MDHEN and CDR2 is SYDVKM. For the CDR3, the DNA is TGTGCCAGCATCGCTAGCGGGAGGGGGGCAGATACGCAGTATTTT. Its translation is CASIASGRGADTQYF.

The V and J genes are TRBV29-1 and TRBJ2-5; 9 nucleotides agree with TRBD1. V was clipped by 7 bases and J by 1 base; unmatched bases: 4. This CDR3 spans 13 amino acids. From germline, CDR1 is SQVTM and CDR2 ANQGSEA. Written as DNA, the CDR3 is TGCAGCGGGGACAGGGCTCTCCAAGAGACCCAGTACTTC. Its translation is CSGDRALQETQYF.

The J gene is TRBJ2-5, the V gene TRBV7-9, with 9 bases lining up with TRBD2. There are 16 residues in the CDR3. Germline values: CDR1 SEHNR, CDR2 FQNEAQ (reference sequence). Losses at the gene ends were 2 bases for V and 1 base for J; bases not matched to a gene: 5. The CDR3 loop reads CASSLYAGGRQETQYF. The CDR3 coding sequence is TGTGCCAGCAGCTTATACGCGGGAGGGCGCCAAGAGACCCAGTACTTC.

This clonotype was recorded a few times. The genes are TRBV10-3 and TRBJ2-5; no clear D. The CDR3 covers 14 residues. Germline values: CDR1 ENHRY, CDR2 SYGVKD. Trimming cost V 4 bases and J 2 bases, with 11 bases left between them. The CDR3 loop reads CAISGSKLQETQYF. The CDR3 nucleotides are TGTGCCATCAGTGGGTCTAAACTACAAGAGACCCAGTACTTC.

This chain connects TRBV6-6 to TRBJ2-1, with 10 bases aligning to TRBD2. Trimming removed 7 bases from V and 4 bases from J; junction bases left unmatched: 7. The CDR3 spans 15 residues. Germline loops: CDR1 MNHNY, CDR2 SVGAGI (reference sequence). In nucleotides, the CDR3 is TGTGCCAGCATTACCGGGACTAGCGAGTACAATGAGCAGTTCTTC. This gives the protein CASITGTSEYNEQFF.

The chain employs TRBV6-2 or TRBV6-3 and TRBJ2-1, with 16 bases that match TRBD2. The CDR3 sequence is 17 residues long. CDR1 MNHEY and CDR2 SVGEGT come from the germline V gene. Trimming removed 6 bases from V and 1 base from J; junction bases left unmatched: 3. CDR3 nucleotides: TGTGCCAGCAGGGGGACTAGCGGGAGGGGGTCCTACAATGAGCAGTTCTTC. This gives the protein CASRGTSGRGSYNEQFF.

A word on this clonotype: This clone may be a read error of a much larger clone one base away. The CDR3 spells CANSLSSQGANEQFF. CDR3 coding DNA: TGTGCCAACAGTTTATCGTCCCAGGGGGCAAATGAGCAGTTCTTC. J is TRBJ2-1 and V is TRBV28, with 8 bases that match TRBD1. The length of the CDR3 is 15 residues. Germline V gives CDR1 MDHEN, CDR2 SYDVKM. The full variable domain, completed using reference TRBV28 and TRBJ2-1, is DVKVTQSSRYLVKRTGEKVFLECVQDMDHENMFWYRQDPGLGLRLIYFSYDVKMKEKGDIPEGYSVSREKKERFSLILESASTNQTSMYLCANSLSSQGANEQFFGPGTRLTVL.

This clonotype has only a few counts. An end of the junction differs from the germline gene, which may be a read error. The chain recombines TRBV12-3 or TRBV12-4 with TRBJ2-3; 7 positions agree with TRBD2. The CDR3 runs to 13 residues. CDR3 protein: CASSDSGVDMQYF. The CDR3 DNA reads as TGTGCCAGCAGTGACAGCGGGGTGGATATGCAGTATTTT.

The chain combines TRBV2 with TRBJ2-3; TRBD2 agrees at 8 bases. The CDR3 has 16 amino acids. Germline V gene lookup returns CDR1 SNHLY and CDR2 FYNNEI. Germline trimming cut 4 bases from V and 4 bases from J; bases unmatched to any gene: 10. CDR3 loop: CASSGPLAGNADTQYF. For the CDR3, the DNA is TGTGCCAGCAGTGGTCCCCTAGCGGGTAACGCAGATACGCAGTATTTT.

This clonotype was detected only a few times. The J gene is TRBJ2-7, the V gene TRBV27; either TRBD1 or TRBD2 may supply D (5 bases each). Germline V gene data show CDR1 as MNHEY and CDR2 as SMNVEV (reference sequence). The CDR3 runs to 13 residues. V lost 5 bases and J lost 3, with 11 bases in between. CDR3: CASSPRDRYEQYF. The CDR3 region has the DNA TGTGCCAGCAGTCCCCGGGACCGCTACGAGCAGTACTTC.

The chain employs TRBV6-2 or TRBV6-3 and TRBJ2-3; 8 nucleotides align to TRBD1. The length of the CDR3 is 17 residues. V trimming: 1 base; J trimming: 2 bases; junction bases outside the gene matches: 8. Per germline, CDR1 MNHEY and CDR2 SVGEGT. The CDR3 DNA sequence: TGTGCCAGCAGTTACTGGGGACAGGAGCTGCTCACAGATACGCAGTATTTT. Amino acids: CASSYWGQELLTDTQYF.

The sample holds many counts of this clonotype. V is TRBV20-1 and J is TRBJ2-2; 8 positions match TRBD2. Per the germline V gene, CDR1 is DFQATT and CDR2 is SNEGSKA (reference sequence). V shed 0 bases and J 3 bases; nucleotides not matched to a gene: 6. This CDR3 is built from 16 residues. This CDR3 reads CSARDSTGGDTGELFF. CDR3 DNA: TGCAGTGCTAGAGATTCGACGGGAGGGGACACCGGGGAGCTGTTTTTT.

V is TRBV5-1 and J is TRBJ2-5; D is perhaps TRBD2 (6 bases). The J call may be incorrect, as the DNA end agrees better with TRBJ2-1. Germline V gives CDR1 SGHRS, CDR2 YFSETQ. The CDR3 length is 16 residues. This chain's CDR3 is CASSLGAGIGHNEQFF. The CDR3 nucleotides read TGCGCCAGCAGCTTGGGCGCGGGGATTGGACACAATGAGCAGTTCTTC.